Presented here are 22 T cell receptor beta chains from one specimen sequenced in a study of cytomegalovirus exposure and HLA in healthy donors. Primers included in the PCR were 60 Vbeta and 13 Jbeta primers. Measured with immunoSEQ multiplex PCR; TCRdb has only the in-frame clones, and not every one. The repertoire holds approximately 90,000 clones, with 85% as singletons. The sequenced sample consisted of PBMCs. The receptors were sampled from a man in his forties in good health and CMV-seropositive.

The chain is built from TRBV20-1 and TRBJ2-7; D unresolved. This CDR3 region has 11 residues. Trimming stripped 6 bases from V and 1 base from J, with 7 bases between. Germline CDR1 DFQATT, CDR2 SNEGSKA (reference sequence). The DNA for the CDR3 is TGCAGTGCCATAGATTCCTACGAGCAGTACTTC. Protein sequence: CSAIDSYEQYF.

The chain combines TRBV15 with TRBJ2-7; D is perhaps TRBD2 (6 bases). CDR3 length equals 17 residues. The V gene lost 0 bases and the J gene lost 0 bases, with 15 bases spanning the gap. Germline V lookup: CDR1 LNHNV, CDR2 YYDKDF (reference sequence). Here the CDR3 reads CATSRDTGDGLSYEQYF. In nucleotides, the CDR3 is TGTGCCACCAGCAGAGATACGGGGGACGGACTCTCCTACGAGCAGTACTTC. Supplemented by reference TRBV15 and TRBJ2-7, the full variable domain reads DAMVIQNPRYQVTQFGKPVTLSCSQTLNHNVMYWYQQKSSQAPKLLFHYYDKDFNNEADTPDNFQSRRPNTSFCFLDIRSPGLGDTAMYLCATSRDTGDGLSYEQYFGPGTRLTVT.

The chain combines TRBV5-1 with TRBJ1-1; possible D gene TRBD1, 6 bases. The CDR3 contains 14 residues. The V and J ends lost 4 bases and 6 bases respectively, with 16 bases between them. Germline-derived CDR1 and CDR2 are SGHRS and YFSETQ. The CDR3 coding sequence is TGCGCCAGCAGCATTGGGTCCCAGGGGTCTGAAGCTTTCTTT. This sequence encodes CASSIGSQGSEAFF. Together with reference TRBV5-1 and TRBJ1-1, the CDR3 gives the full variable domain: KAGVTQTPRYLIKTRGQQVTLSCSPISGHRSVSWYQQTPGQGLQFLFEYFSETQRNKGNFPGRFSGRQFSNSRSEMNVSTLELGDSALYLCASSIGSQGSEAFFGQGTRLTVV.

This clone was found a few times. The chain couples TRBV28 to TRBJ1-4, with a weak D call TRBD1 (5 bases). This CDR3 has 14 amino acids. Trimming pared 6 bases from V and 11 bases from J, leaving 19 bases between. The germline CDR1 and CDR2 sequences are MDHEN and SYDVKM. The CDR3 spells CASSPSRARGKLFF. The CDR3 nucleotides read TGTGCCAGCAGCCCTTCACGGGCCCGGGGGAAACTGTTTTTT.

This chain links TRBV11-2 with TRBJ2-1; D is uncertain. The CDR3 consists of 14 residues. CDR1 SGHAT and CDR2 FQNNGV come from the germline V gene. V lost 1 base and J 5 bases, leaving 9 bases between the germline ends. This CDR3 is CASSLVSNNNEQFF. As DNA, the CDR3 is TGTGCCAGCAGCTTAGTATCCAACAACAATGAGCAGTTCTTC.

About this clone itself: Additional DNA sequences in this sample encode the identical CDR3. The chain couples TRBV18 to TRBJ2-7, with 10 bases fitting TRBD1. Germline CDR1 and CDR2: KGHSH and LQKENI. With 6 bases clipped from V and 2 bases from J, the junction kept 4 bases outside the gene matches. This CDR3 region has 14 residues. The CDR3 DNA reads as TGTGCCAGCTCGGACAGGGGGTCACCCTACGAGCAGTACTTC. Residues: CASSDRGSPYEQYF. Drawing the rest from reference TRBV18 and TRBJ2-7, the complete variable domain is NAGVMQNPRHLVRRRGQEARLRCSPMKGHSHVYWYRQLPEEGLKFMVYLQKENIIDESGMPKERFSAEFPKEGPSILRIQQVVRGDSAAYFCASSDRGSPYEQYFGPGTRLTVT.

This clone has only a few counts. The chain recombines TRBV5-6 with TRBJ1-5; D remains unclear. The germline V gene encodes CDR1 SGHDT and CDR2 YYEEEE. The CDR3 runs 12 residues. The V end lost 0 bases, the J end lost 6 bases, and 4 bases lay between the germline ends. The CDR3 DNA sequence: TGTGCCAGCAGCTTGGCAGGTCAGCCCCAGCATTTT. Its protein is CASSLAGQPQHF.

The chain employs TRBV7-3 and TRBJ2-6, with D uncertain. CDR3 length: 15 amino acids. From germline, CDR1 is SGHTA and CDR2 FQGTGA. Trimming pared 5 bases from V and 3 bases from J, leaving 11 bases between. The CDR3 DNA reads TGTGCCAGCAGCCCAGACTCCGTTGGGGCCAACGTCCTGACTTTC. Its translation: CASSPDSVGANVLTF.

This clone appeared a few times. The chain is built from TRBV18 and TRBJ2-7; 12 positions match TRBD1. CDR1 and CDR2 from the germline V gene are KGHSH and LQKENI. J gave up 5 bases and V 5 bases, and 10 bases lay outside the gene matches. The CDR3 is 16 amino acids. CDR3 nucleotide sequence: TGTGCCAGCTCAGACTCTACCGGGACAGGGGGCAACGAGCAGTACTTC. Protein sequence: CASSDSTGTGGNEQYF.

V usage is TRBV5-1 and J usage is TRBJ2-1; 11 bases match TRBD2. In germline, CDR1 is SGHRS, CDR2 YFSETQ. With 4 bases clipped from V and 5 bases from J, the junction kept 5 bases outside the gene matches. The CDR3 contains 15 residues. The CDR3 sequence is CASSTLAGDHNEQFF. CDR3 coding DNA: TGCGCCAGCAGCACACTAGCGGGGGACCACAATGAGCAGTTCTTC.

Regarding this clone: A read error may account for a junction end that differs from germline. The chain is built from TRBV27 and TRBJ1-6, with TRBD1 as a possible D gene (6 bases). CDR1 is MNHEY and CDR2 is SMNVEV in the germline V gene (reference sequence). This CDR3 region has 15 residues. CDR3 sequence: CASSSFTGNNSPLHF. Here the CDR3 DNA reads TGTGCCAGCAGTTCATTCACAGGGAATAACTCACCCCTCCACTTT.

V gene TRBV19 combines with J gene TRBJ1-2, with D perhaps TRBD1 (6 bases). Trimming shortened V by 5 bases and J by 6 bases, and 16 bases separated the two germline ends. Germline CDR1 and CDR2: LNHDA and SQIVND (reference sequence). The CDR3 is made up of 14 amino acids. CDR3 DNA sequence: TGTGCCAGTAGTGCTAAGGCACAGGGCAATGGCTACACCTTC. It is translated as CASSAKAQGNGYTF. Complete variable domain (other parts from reference TRBV19 and TRBJ1-2): DGGITQSPKYLFRKEGQNVTLSCEQNLNHDAMYWYRQDPGQGLRLIYYSQIVNDFQKGDIAEGYSVSREKKESFPLTVTSAQKNPTAFYLCASSAKAQGNGYTFGSGTRLTVV.

The chain couples TRBV5-1 to TRBJ1-2, with TRBD1 identical over 9 bases. J lost 0 bases, V lost 1 base, and 4 bases had no gene match. The CDR3 sequence is 16 residues long. Germline CDR1 SGHRS, CDR2 YFSETQ. This CDR3 is CASSLNGQGTNYGYTF. The CDR3 DNA follows: TGCGCCAGCAGCTTGAATGGACAGGGGACTAACTATGGCTACACCTTC.

The V gene is TRBV7-6, the J gene TRBJ2-1, with 8 bases matching TRBD1. The V gene end was trimmed by 5 bases and the J gene end by 8 bases; junction bases not matched to a gene: 14. CDR3 length: 16 amino acids. Germline V gene lookup returns CDR1 SGHVS and CDR2 FNYEAQ. The CDR3 nucleotides read TGTGCCAGCAGCCCCCGGACAGGGAACACCCCCCATGAGCAGTTCTTC. It yields the protein CASSPRTGNTPHEQFF. The whole variable domain, filled in from reference TRBV7-6 and TRBJ2-1, reads GAGVSQSPRYKVTKRGQDVALRCDPISGHVSLYWYRQALGQGPEFLTYFNYEAQQDKSGLPNDRFSAERPEGSISTLTIQRTEQRDSAMYRCASSPRTGNTPHEQFFGPGTRLTVL.

This sequence joins TRBV6-5 and TRBJ2-6; D is ambiguous. Germline CDR1 reads MNHEY; CDR2 reads SVGAGI. V was clipped by 5 bases and J by 0 bases, with 8 bases between them. CDR3 length: 15 amino acids. The CDR3 is CASSRRVSGANVLTF. The DNA for the CDR3 is TGTGCCAGCAGTAGACGGGTCTCTGGGGCCAACGTCCTGACTTTC.

The chain carries TRBV6-5 and TRBJ2-7; 7 bases map to TRBD2. The CDR3 is 13 residues long. CDR1 is MNHEY and CDR2 is SVGAGI in the germline V gene. V gave up 7 bases and J gave up 6 bases; unmatched junction bases: 9. CDR3 sequence: CASTMGGVGEQYF. Written as DNA, the CDR3 is TGTGCCAGCACTATGGGGGGGGTTGGCGAGCAGTACTTC.

V gene TRBV5-1 combines with J gene TRBJ2-7, with D hard to call. CDR3 length equals 13 residues. Trimming shortened V by 1 base and J by 2 bases, and 7 bases separated the two germline ends. The germline gives CDR1 SGHRS, CDR2 YFSETQ. The CDR3 region is CASSLTAPYEQYF. The CDR3 nucleotides read TGCGCCAGCAGCTTGACAGCCCCCTACGAGCAGTACTTC.

V and J are TRBV19 and TRBJ2-1, with D possibly matching TRBD1 (5 bases). CDR1 is LNHDA, CDR2 SQIVND, per germline (reference sequence). The CDR3 has 16 residues. V lost 5 bases, J lost 8 bases, and 22 bases lay in between. In DNA, the CDR3 is TGTGCCAGTAGTCTACAGGAAGGGCCACCCCACTATGAGCAGTTCTTC. Protein product: CASSLQEGPPHYEQFF.

The CDR3 region is CASSGGTHEQYF. DNA for the CDR3: TGTGCCAGCAGTGGAGGGACCCACGAGCAGTACTTC. The chain joins TRBV11-1 to TRBJ2-7; D perhaps matches TRBD2 (6 bases). CDR3 length equals 12 residues. The germline CDR1 and CDR2 sequences are SGHAT and FQDESV (reference sequence). V was clipped by 6 bases and J by 5 bases, with 11 bases between them.

V is TRBV10-3 and J is TRBJ2-3; weak D call: TRBD1 (5 bases). From germline, CDR1 is ENHRY and CDR2 SYGVKD. V was cut by 6 bases and J by 4 bases, with 11 bases left in between. The CDR3 has 13 residues. This chain's CDR3 is CAIRSGSSDTQYF. CDR3 nucleotides: TGTGCCATCAGGTCAGGGTCCTCAGATACGCAGTATTTT.

The rearrangement links TRBV6-6 to TRBJ2-5, with D possibly being TRBD2 (5 bases). The CDR3 consists of 13 residues. Trimming removed 2 bases at V and 3 bases at J, with 7 bases between. CDR1 is MNHNY, CDR2 SVGAGI, per germline (reference sequence). CDR3 DNA: TGTGCCAGCAGTTACCCCGGGGAAGAGACCCAGTACTTC. Translated, it gives CASSYPGEETQYF.

The CDR3 spells CASSLRGGGTEAFF. The CDR3 bases are TGTGCCAGCAGCTTAAGGGGCGGTGGCACTGAAGCTTTCTTT. The chain couples TRBV11-3 to TRBJ1-1, with TRBD1 as a possible D gene (5 bases). The germline V gene has CDR1 SGHNT and CDR2 YENEEA. Trimming took off 2 bases at V and 4 bases at J, with 11 bases between the two ends. The CDR3 length is 14 residues.